The 27 T cell receptor beta chains below come from one sample, sequenced in a study of human T cells and chemical hapten exposure. Sample time point: patch test 2, 6 weeks after DPC sensitization. Treatment given: therapeutic diphenylcyclopropenone sensitization with weekly scalp DPC. MiXCR, applied by TCRdb to the RACE reads, yields one record per CDR3 protein. The repertoire holds 40,000 to 45,000 distinct CDR3 sequences, with approximately 9% as singletons. Sequencing was performed on whole blood, taken in connection with sensitization to the hapten diphenylcyclopropenone (DPC). The receptor set was obtained from a woman in her forties with alopecia areata. Some clones in this sample may be carry-over from other donors' samples.

This clonotype was seen repeatedly, ten times or more. This chain uses TRBV7-6 with TRBJ2-7; tentatively, D is TRBD1 (5 bases). Per the germline V gene, CDR1 is SGHVS and CDR2 is FNYEAQ. Deletions cut 3 bases from V and 5 bases from J, with 11 bases between. The CDR3 has 13 residues. The CDR3 reads CASSFTGAHEQYF. The CDR3 bases are TGTGCCAGCAGCTTTACAGGAGCGCACGAGCAGTACTTC.

This rearrangement joins TRBV11-2 to TRBJ2-7; D not resolved. CDR1 and CDR2 (germline): SGHAT, FQNNGV. The CDR3 extends over 13 amino acids. The V and J ends lost 0 bases and 5 bases respectively, with 8 bases between them. The CDR3, as DNA: TGTGCCAGCAGCTTAGATCTGGCGAACGAGCAGTACTTC. It translates to CASSLDLANEQYF. Combining the CDR3 with reference TRBV11-2 and TRBJ2-7 gives the whole variable domain EAGVAQSPRYKIIEKRQSVAFWCNPISGHATLYWYQQILGQGPKLLIQFQNNGVVDDSQLPKDRFSAERLKGVDSTLKIQPAKLEDSAVYLCASSLDLANEQYFGPGTRLTVT.

V is TRBV28 and J is TRBJ2-3; D unclear. Trimming took 4 bases from V and 6 from J, leaving 5 bases between them. Germline CDR1 and CDR2: MDHEN and SYDVKM. This CDR3 is built from 11 residues. This CDR3 is CASSYSDTQYF. Written as DNA, the CDR3 is TGTGCCAGCAGTTATTCTGATACGCAGTATTTT.

This clonotype was counted many times. The chain joins TRBV5-5 to TRBJ1-2; D remains ambiguous. This CDR3 contains 14 residues. V dropped 4 bases and J dropped 0 bases, with 10 bases sitting between them. CDR1 and CDR2 from the germline V gene are SGHKS and YYEKEE (reference sequence). The CDR3 is CASSPANSNYGYTF. The CDR3 nucleotides read TGTGCCAGCAGCCCTGCGAACTCTAACTATGGCTACACCTTC. The whole variable domain, remainder taken from reference TRBV5-5 and TRBJ1-2, is DAGVTQSPTHLIKTRGQQVTLRCSPISGHKSVSWYQQVLGQGPQFIFQYYEKEERGRGNFPDRFSARQFPNYSSELNVNALLLGDSALYLCASSPANSNYGYTFGSGTRLTVV.

In this sample, this clonotype turned up a few times. This chain uses TRBV11-2 with TRBJ2-7; D unresolved. V dropped 0 bases and J dropped 3 bases, with 27 bases sitting between them. The germline V gene encodes CDR1 SGHAT and CDR2 FQNNGV. This CDR3 comprises 20 residues. CDR3 region: CASSLDLEFLGSGAIYEQYF. DNA for the CDR3: TGTGCCAGCAGCTTAGATCTCGAGTTTCTTGGGTCGGGTGCCATCTACGAGCAGTACTTC. The variable domain in full, with the rest retrieved from reference TRBV11-2 and TRBJ2-7, is EAGVAQSPRYKIIEKRQSVAFWCNPISGHATLYWYQQILGQGPKLLIQFQNNGVVDDSQLPKDRFSAERLKGVDSTLKIQPAKLEDSAVYLCASSLDLEFLGSGAIYEQYFGPGTRLTVT.

The chain carries TRBV5-1 and TRBJ2-7; 7 bases are shared with TRBD1. J was trimmed by 7 bases and V by 4 bases; bases with no gene match: 14. Germline V CDR1 and CDR2: SGHRS, YFSETQ. The CDR3 spans 15 residues. CDR3 bases: TGCGCCAGCAGCCCCAAACCGACAGGGTCAGAAGAGCAGTACTTC. As protein: CASSPKPTGSEEQYF.

This clonotype showed up many times. This rearrangement joins TRBV29-1 to TRBJ2-7; 12 positions match TRBD1. The CDR3 totals 17 residues. With 1 base clipped from V and 2 bases from J, the junction kept 9 bases outside the gene matches. In germline, CDR1 is SQVTM, CDR2 ANQGSEA. The DNA for the CDR3 is TGCAGCGTTGAAGGCCCAGTGGGACAGGGGGCCCCCTACGAGCAGTACTTC. This translates into CSVEGPVGQGAPYEQYF.

This clonotype was counted at least ten times. This chain uses TRBV7-2 with TRBJ1-2; the D is unclear. Trimming took 1 base from V and 1 from J, leaving 13 bases between them. CDR3 length: 16 amino acids. Germline V lookup: CDR1 SGHTA, CDR2 FQGNSA. The CDR3 DNA reads TGTGCCAGCAGCTTAGGGGTTGGAGGGCGTAACTATGGCTACACCTTC. Translation: CASSLGVGGRNYGYTF.

This clonotype was found a few times. The chain is built from TRBV9 and TRBJ2-1, with 10 bases fitting TRBD2. Germline V gene data show CDR1 as SGDLS and CDR2 as YYNGEE. J gave up 4 bases and V 3 bases, and 7 bases lay outside the gene matches. This CDR3 region has 16 residues. The CDR3: CASSELAGERYNEQFF. The DNA for the CDR3 is TGTGCCAGCAGCGAGCTAGCGGGGGAGCGTTACAATGAGCAGTTCTTC. Supplemented by reference TRBV9 and TRBJ2-1, the full variable domain reads DSGVTQTPKHLITATGQRVTLRCSPRSGDLSVYWYQQSLDQGLQFLIQYYNGEERAKGNILERFSAQQFPDLHSELNLSSLELGDSALYFCASSELAGERYNEQFFGPGTRLTVL.

The rearrangement links TRBV5-1 to TRBJ2-2; the D gene is possibly TRBD1 (5 bases). The ends were cut back, 0 bases at V and 7 bases at J, with 10 bases in the middle. The germline gives CDR1 SGHRS, CDR2 YFSETQ. This CDR3 contains 14 residues. As DNA, the CDR3 is TGCGCCAGCAGCTTGGCTCAGGGCTTCGGGGAGCTGTTTTTT. Translation gives CASSLAQGFGELFF.

This chain joins TRBV7-2 and TRBJ1-2; D perhaps matches TRBD1 (6 bases). V was clipped by 1 base and J by 3 bases, with 12 bases between them. Germline V gene data show CDR1 as SGHTA and CDR2 as FQGNSA. The CDR3 loop spans 15 amino acids. Written as DNA, the CDR3 is TGTGCCAGCAGCTTAGTGACAGGAGGTGACTATGGCTACACCTTC. Encoded protein: CASSLVTGGDYGYTF. Drawing the rest from reference TRBV7-2 and TRBJ1-2, the complete variable domain is GAGVSQSPSNKVTEKGKDVELRCDPISGHTALYWYRQSLGQGLEFLIYFQGNSAPDKSGLPSDRFSAERTGGSVSTLTIQRTQQEDSAVYLCASSLVTGGDYGYTFGSGTRLTVV.

This clonotype was detected many times. J is TRBJ2-3 and V is TRBV2; 9 bases are a match to TRBD2. This CDR3 has 15 residues. V dropped 0 bases and J dropped 9; count of bases not matched to a gene: 7. Germline V gene data show CDR1 as SNHLY and CDR2 as FYNNEI. The CDR3 region is CASSEAGAGGTTQYF. The CDR3, as DNA: TGTGCCAGCAGTGAAGCTGGAGCGGGGGGAACAACGCAGTATTTT.

The table lists this clonotype with many counts. The DNA for the CDR3 is TGTGCCTGGAGTGTCCAGGCTAGGGAGACCCAGTACTTC. Translating it yields CAWSVQARETQYF. This chain connects TRBV30 to TRBJ2-5, with D uncertain. Germline V gene sequence: CDR1 GTSNPN, CDR2 SVGIG (reference sequence). Trimming took off 0 bases at V and 5 bases at J, with 10 bases between the two ends. This CDR3 has 13 amino acids.

The chain carries TRBV7-3 and TRBJ2-5, with D possibly being TRBD1 (6 bases). The germline V gene has CDR1 SGHTA and CDR2 FQGTGA. The germline V and J ends were trimmed by 0 bases and 5 bases, with 19 bases remaining between them. The CDR3 totals 17 residues. In DNA form, the CDR3 reads TGTGCCAGCAGCTTAACTGGCAGGGGAGACATGGGGGAGACCCAGTACTTC. It translates to CASSLTGRGDMGETQYF.

In this sample, this clonotype turned up many times. The V call is TRBV6-6, the J call TRBJ2-7, with 7 bases matching TRBD1. Germline V CDR1 and CDR2: MNHNY, SVGAGI (reference sequence). V was clipped by 2 bases and J by 4 bases; unmatched bases: 11. The CDR3 has 16 residues. CDR3 in amino acids: CASSYPTGQPGYEQYF. CDR3 nucleotides: TGTGCCAGCAGTTACCCCACGGGACAGCCAGGGTACGAGCAGTACTTC.

This clonotype was observed at least ten times. The V gene is TRBV5-1, the J gene TRBJ2-1; 7 nucleotides match TRBD1. The germline V gene has CDR1 SGHRS and CDR2 YFSETQ. With V trimmed by 4 bases and J by 0 bases, 4 bases remained unmatched. CDR3 length: 15 residues. In nucleotides, the CDR3 is TGCGCCAGCAGCACAGGGGCCACCTCCTACAATGAGCAGTTCTTC. The encoded protein is CASSTGATSYNEQFF. Full variable domain (remainder filled in from reference TRBV5-1 and TRBJ2-1): KAGVTQTPRYLIKTRGQQVTLSCSPISGHRSVSWYQQTPGQGLQFLFEYFSETQRNKGNFPGRFSGRQFSNSRSEMNVSTLELGDSALYLCASSTGATSYNEQFFGPGTRLTVL.

Ten or more counts support this clonotype. The genes are TRBV7-9 and TRBJ1-1; 8 nucleotides match TRBD1. CDR1 and CDR2 (germline): SEHNR, FQNEAQ (reference sequence). V dropped 5 bases and J dropped 4; count of bases not matched to a gene: 12. The CDR3 consists of 16 residues. The CDR3 sequence is CASSPLDGQGRTEAFF. For the CDR3, the DNA is TGTGCCAGCAGCCCCCTAGATGGACAGGGTCGCACTGAAGCTTTCTTT.

This clonotype appeared many times. The chain employs TRBV9 and TRBJ1-3, with D unclear. Trimming cost V 3 bases and J 0 bases, with 13 bases left between them. The CDR3 runs 16 residues. From germline, CDR1 is SGDLS and CDR2 YYNGEE. The CDR3 loop reads CASSATPRSSGNTIYF. The CDR3 bases are TGTGCCAGCAGCGCAACCCCGCGGAGCTCTGGAAACACCATATATTTT.

This clonotype is medium-sized (0.01 to 0.1%) in the sample. J is TRBJ2-3 and V is TRBV27; 7 bases line up with TRBD1. CDR3 length: 13 amino acids. V was clipped by 5 bases and J by 3 bases; unmatched bases: 2. Germline V lookup: CDR1 MNHEY, CDR2 SMNVEV (reference sequence). CDR3 amino acids: CASSTGATDTQYF. DNA of the CDR3: TGTGCCAGCAGTACAGGGGCTACAGATACGCAGTATTTT.

This clonotype was picked up many times. A read error may produce the germline difference seen at one junction end. The DNA of the CDR3 is TGTGCCAGCAGTACCGGGACAACCAATGAAAAACTGTTTTTT. This translates into CASSTGTTNEKLFF. The chain links TRBV3-1 to TRBJ1-4; possible D gene TRBD1, 6 bases. This CDR3 is built from 14 residues. Per germline, CDR1 LGHDT and CDR2 YNNKEL (reference sequence).

In this sample, this clonotype turned up many times. The CDR3 DNA reads TGTGCCACCAGGGGGATGGGGGCCGCTTCGAACACCGGGGAGCTGTTTTTT. This encodes CATRGMGAASNTGELFF. The chain joins TRBV6-2 or TRBV6-3 to TRBJ2-2; 7 positions match TRBD1. J gave up 0 bases and V 10 bases, and 14 bases lay outside the gene matches. Germline lookup yields CDR1 MNHEY and CDR2 SVGEGT. This CDR3 is built from 17 residues.

This clonotype was seen many times. CDR3 nucleotides: TGCAGTGCTACGTACTCAGATACGCAGTATTTT. This sequence encodes CSATYSDTQYF. V and J are TRBV20-1 and TRBJ2-3, with D unclear. This CDR3 contains 11 residues. Trimming took off 4 bases at V and 4 bases at J, with 6 bases between the two ends. Germline V lookup: CDR1 DFQATT, CDR2 SNEGSKA (reference sequence).

This clonotype was counted ten times or more. The V and J genes are TRBV6-6 and TRBJ2-3; unclear D gene. The CDR3 has 14 amino acids. Trimming left V 6 bases short and J 2 bases short, with 12 bases between. The germline CDR1 and CDR2 sequences are MNHNY and SVGAGI (reference sequence). The CDR3 region has the DNA TGTGCCAGCAGCTACCCAGGAACCACAGATACGCAGTATTTT. Its translation: CASSYPGTTDTQYF.

The V call is TRBV9, the J call TRBJ2-3; TRBD2 matches at 8 bases. CDR3 length: 17 residues. Germline lookup yields CDR1 SGDLS and CDR2 YYNGEE. The junction had 13 bases not matched to a gene; V was cut back by 3 bases and J by 4 bases. The CDR3 DNA reads TGTGCCAGCAGCGCTGGGGGAAAGCGGGGGTGGTCAGATACGCAGTATTTT. Translation gives CASSAGGKRGWSDTQYF.

This clonotype was detected many times. The chain links TRBV7-3 to TRBJ2-2; D perhaps matches TRBD2 (6 bases). Between the trimmed V and J ends, which lost 0 bases and 3 bases, there was a span of 8 bases. Germline CDR1 and CDR2: SGHTA and FQGTGA. The CDR3 loop spans 15 amino acids. The CDR3 reads CASSLTGEDTGELFF. CDR3 coding DNA: TGTGCCAGCAGCTTAACGGGGGAGGACACCGGGGAGCTGTTTTTT.

This clonotype was detected ten times or more. The chain is built from TRBV5-6 and TRBJ1-1; maybe TRBD1 (5 bases). The length of the CDR3 is 16 residues. Germline CDR1 reads SGHDT; CDR2 reads YYEEEE. Trimming removed 6 bases from V and 3 bases from J, with 21 bases in between. The CDR3 DNA is TGTGCCAGCACCCCCTTCGGAGGGGAGAAGGACACTGAAGCTTTCTTT. Translation: CASTPFGGEKDTEAFF.

This clonotype was seen many times. This chain connects TRBV12-3 or TRBV12-4 to TRBJ1-1; D is perhaps TRBD1 (5 bases). V dropped 8 bases and J dropped 6 bases, with 7 bases sitting between them. The CDR3 sequence is 10 residues long. CDR3 sequence reads: CASGGPEAFF. The CDR3 region has the DNA TGTGCCAGCGGGGGTCCTGAAGCTTTCTTT.